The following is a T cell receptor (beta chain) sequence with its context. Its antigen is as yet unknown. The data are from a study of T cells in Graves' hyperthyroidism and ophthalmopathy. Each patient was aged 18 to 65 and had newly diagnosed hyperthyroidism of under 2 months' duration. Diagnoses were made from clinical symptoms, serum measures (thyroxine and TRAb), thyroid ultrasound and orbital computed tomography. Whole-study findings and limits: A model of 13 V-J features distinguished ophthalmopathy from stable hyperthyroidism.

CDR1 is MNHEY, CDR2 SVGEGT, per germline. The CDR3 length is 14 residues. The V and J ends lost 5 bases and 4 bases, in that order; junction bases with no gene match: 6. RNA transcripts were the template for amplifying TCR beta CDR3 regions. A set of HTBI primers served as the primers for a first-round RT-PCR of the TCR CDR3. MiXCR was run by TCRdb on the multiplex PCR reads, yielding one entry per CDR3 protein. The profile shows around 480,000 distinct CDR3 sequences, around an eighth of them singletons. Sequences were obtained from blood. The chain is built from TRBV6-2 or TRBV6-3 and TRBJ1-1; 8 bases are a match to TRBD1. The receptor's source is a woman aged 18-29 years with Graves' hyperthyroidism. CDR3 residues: CASSTYTGGTEAFF. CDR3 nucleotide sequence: TGTGCCAGCAGTACATATACAGGGGGCACTGAAGCTTTCTTT.